A single sample gave rise to the 5 T cell receptor beta chains below, sequenced in a study of tumor-infiltrating lymphocytes in localized non-small cell lung cancer (dated by TCRdb to the early 2020s). The protocol used for the library was the immunoSEQ multiplex PCR assay. This is the immuneACCESS table as TCRdb keeps it, with only in-frame sequences that have V and J called. A part of the clones is gone; compared with another copy, unresolved V genes explain less than half, and the rest is unexplained. This sample holds thousands of clones; over 70% were observed only once. The ten largest account for 5% to 7% of the sample. Sequenced material: uninvolved lung tissue not adjacent to the tumor. Receptors were obtained from a human donor with non-small cell lung cancer.

With regard to this clone: The same CDR3 arises from other DNA sequences in this sample as well. V is TRBV11-2 and J is TRBJ1-2; 7 bases fit TRBD1. The V gene's germline CDR1 is SGHAT and CDR2 FQNNGV. V gave up 6 bases and J gave up 3 bases; unmatched junction bases: 4. The CDR3 sequence is 13 residues long. Here the CDR3 reads CASSPGQDYGYTF. For the CDR3, the DNA is TGTGCCAGCAGTCCTGGACAGGACTATGGCTACACCTTC.

The rearrangement joins TRBV9 to TRBJ2-3; perhaps TRBD2 as D (5 bases). The V gene's germline CDR1 is SGDLS and CDR2 YYNGEE. This CDR3 comprises 14 residues. Trimming removed 7 bases at V and 2 bases at J, with 14 bases between. In DNA form, the CDR3 reads TGTGCCAGCTCCCGGGGAGTGTTCACAGATACGCAGTATTTT. Translated, it gives CASSRGVFTDTQYF.

This clone was seen more than once but under ten times. The chain has TRBV5-1 and TRBJ1-1; TRBD1 matches at 8 bases. The CDR3 length is 14 residues. Germline V CDR1 and CDR2: SGHRS, YFSETQ. Germline trimming cut 4 bases from V and 0 bases from J; bases unmatched to any gene: 2. CDR3 amino acids: CASSRTGLNTEAFF. The CDR3 region has the DNA TGCGCCAGCAGCCGGACAGGGTTGAACACTGAAGCTTTCTTT.

Relative to its sample, this clone is medium-sized. This rearrangement joins TRBV6-4 to TRBJ2-2, with D hard to call. Deletions cut 4 bases from V and 4 bases from J, with 7 bases between. The CDR3 consists of 13 residues. Germline values: CDR1 MRHNA, CDR2 SNTAGT. The CDR3, as DNA: TGTGCCAGCAGTGTTGCAGGCACCGGGGAGCTGTTTTTT. This translates into CASSVAGTGELFF.

The chain has TRBV7-2 and TRBJ1-3; D perhaps matches TRBD1 (5 bases). The V end lost 0 bases, the J end lost 0 bases, and 18 bases lay between the germline ends. The length of the CDR3 is 19 residues. CDR1 and CDR2 from the germline V gene are SGHTA and FQGNSA. The chain's CDR3 is CASSLARQTNPGSGNTIYF. CDR3 sequence (DNA): TGTGCCAGCAGCTTAGCGAGACAGACCAACCCCGGCTCTGGAAACACCATATATTTT. Based on the CDR3 plus reference TRBV7-2 and TRBJ1-3, the full variable domain is GAGVSQSPSNKVTEKGKDVELRCDPISGHTALYWYRQSLGQGLEFLIYFQGNSAPDKSGLPSDRFSAERTGGSVSTLTIQRTQQEDSAVYLCASSLARQTNPGSGNTIYFGEGSWLTVV.